Listed below are T cell receptor beta chains from one sample, sequenced in a study of blood T cell repertoires in COVID-19. Here immunoSEQ multiplex PCR was the method, and the copy in TCRdb shows in-frame clones only, minus some. The data show tens of thousands of clones, with about 80% seen just once and 15% to 20% held by the top ten. Sequences were obtained from peripheral blood. These receptors were obtained from a woman of 80 years or more with acute or convalescent COVID-19. Both conserved end residues are part of each CDR3. Fields, in order: CDR3 length, D gene, J gene, V gene, clone size, CDR3 DNA, CDR3 protein. The D gene is left open where the match is weak. Expanded clones are given a class, and other clones once, few, many or no size at all.

14 | - | TRBJ1-4 | TRBV18 | once | TGTGCCAGCTCCCCAGACAGACAAGTTGAAAAACTGTTTTTT | CASSPDRQVEKLFF
15 | TRBD1 | TRBJ2-7 | TRBV5-1 | - | TGCGCCAGCAGCTTTGGGGGACAGGGGGGCTACGAGCAGTACTTC | CASSFGGQGGYEQYF
12 | TRBD1 | TRBJ1-3 | TRBV10-3 | once | TGTGCCATCCAGGGGGCTGGAAACACCATATATTTT | CAIQGAGNTIYF
15 | TRBD1 | TRBJ1-2 | TRBV18 | - | TGTGCCAGCTCACCAAGGACAGGGGGTGACTATGGCTACACCTTC | CASSPRTGGDYGYTF
15 | TRBD1 | TRBJ1-2 | TRBV7-8 | - | TGTGCCAGCAGCTTAGATCCCACAGGGGTGAGCGGCTACACCTTC | CASSLDPTGVSGYTF
15 | - | TRBJ1-1 | TRBV19 | - | TGTGCCAGTAGTAACAGCGGACTTATGAACACTGAAGCTTTCTTT | CASSNSGLMNTEAFF
11 | - | TRBJ1-1 | TRBV11-2 | - | TGTGCCAGCACCCAATACACTGAAGCTTTCTTT | CASTQYTEAFF
14 | - | TRBJ1-2 | TRBV2 | once | TGTGCCAGCAGTGCGGCAGGGTTAGGAACTGGCTACACCTTC | CASSAAGLGTGYTF
13 | - | TRBJ1-5 | TRBV5-1 | - | TGCGCCAGCAGCTTGGGACAGAATCAGCCCCAGCATTTT | CASSLGQNQPQHF
14 | - | TRBJ1-4 | TRBV10-1 | - | TGCGCCACAATTTCAGAGGGAACTAATGAAAAACTGTTTTTT | CATISEGTNEKLFF
16 | - | TRBJ2-2 | TRBV18 | once | TGTGCCAGCTCACCAAAAGAACGGGGTCCCACCGGGGAGCTGTTTTTT | CASSPKERGPTGELFF
16 | TRBD2 | TRBJ2-1 | TRBV6-2/TRBV6-3 | - | TGTGCCAGCAGTTGGGCCCTAGCGGGAGCCTACAATGAGCAGTTCTTC | CASSWALAGAYNEQFF
14 | - | TRBJ1-2 | TRBV27 | - | TGTGCCAGCAGTGGACGTGCGGGGCCCTATGGCTACACCTTC | CASSGRAGPYGYTF
12 | TRBD1 | TRBJ1-1 | TRBV5-1 | - | TGCGCCAGCAGCAGGGGGCGGGGTGAAGCTTTCTTT | CASSRGRGEAFF
15 | - | TRBJ2-3 | TRBV29-1 | - | TGCAGCGTTGAACTTAGATCTCGCGGCTCAGATACGCAGTATTTT | CSVELRSRGSDTQYF
17 | - | TRBJ1-5 | TRBV23-1 | - | TGCGCCAGCAGTCAATCGGTGCCGGGGGGACGTGATTTGCCCCAGCATTTT | CASSQSVPGGRDLPQHF
12 | - | TRBJ1-4 | TRBV19 | - | TGTGCCAGTCAAATACTCGATGGAAAACTGTTTTTT | CASQILDGKLFF
15 | - | TRBJ2-1 | TRBV10-1 | - | TGCGCCAGCAGTGAGTCGAGAGGTACCTACAATGAGCAGTTCTTC | CASSESRGTYNEQFF
17 | TRBD2 | TRBJ2-1 | TRBV14 | - | TGTGCCAGCAGCCCTCGCACTAGCGCGAGCTCCTACAATGAGCAGTTCTTC | CASSPRTSASSYNEQFF
16 | TRBD2 | TRBJ2-5 | TRBV12-5 | - | TGTGCTAGTGGTTTGCAGACTAGCGGGAGAGGAGAGACCCAGTACTTC | CASGLQTSGRGETQYF
13 | TRBD1 | TRBJ1-3 | TRBV2 | - | TGTGCCAGCCAGGGGGTAGTGGGAAACACCATATATTTT | CASQGVVGNTIYF
19 | - | TRBJ2-1 | TRBV21-1 | - | TGTGCCAGCAGCATACGCGGGACTAGCGGAATAGAGACATACAATGAGCAGTTCTTC | CASSIRGTSGIETYNEQFF
15 | - | TRBJ2-7 | TRBV18 | few | TGTGCCAGCTCACCGGGTGAGGGAACTACCTACGAGCAGTACTTC | CASSPGEGTTYEQYF
15 | TRBD1 | TRBJ1-1 | TRBV5-4 | - | TGTGCCAGCCTAGGGACAGGGGGTGTGAACACTGAAGCTTTCTTT | CASLGTGGVNTEAFF
15 | TRBD1 | TRBJ1-5 | TRBV7-8 | - | TGTGCCAGCAGCAGGACAGGGGGAAGCAATCAGCCCCAGCATTTT | CASSRTGGSNQPQHF
13 | - | TRBJ2-7 | TRBV3-1/TRBV3-2 | - | TGTGCCAGCAGCCCAAGCGGATACTACGAGCAGTACTTC | CASSPSGYYEQYF
16 | - | TRBJ2-1 | TRBV10-1 | - | TGCGCCAGCAGTGAGTCGAGGCGGATTGACTACAATGAGCAGTTCTTC | CASSESRRIDYNEQFF
14 | - | TRBJ2-5 | TRBV5-1 | - | TGCGCCAGCAGCTTGGAAGGCAGGCAAGAGACCCAGTACTTC | CASSLEGRQETQYF
15 | TRBD2 | TRBJ2-1 | TRBV24-1 | - | TGTGCCACCAGTGATCCGTTAGCGGGAGAGGCTGAGCAGTTCTTC | CATSDPLAGEAEQFF
13 | - | TRBJ1-2 | TRBV7-2 | - | TGTGCCAGCAGCCTCCTTCAGGGCGCTGGCTACACCTTC | CASSLLQGAGYTF
16 | TRBD1 | TRBJ2-5 | TRBV7-6 | - | TGTGCCAGCAGCTTAGGGGCAGGGACAGTAGGAGAGACCCAGTACTTC | CASSLGAGTVGETQYF
15 | TRBD1 | TRBJ1-5 | TRBV18 | - | TGTGCCAGCTCACCGGACAGGCTTGGGCGACAGCCCCAGCATTTT | CASSPDRLGRQPQHF
16 | TRBD1 | TRBJ1-4 | TRBV2 | - | TGTGCCAGCAGAGCAGGGACAGGGGGCGCCAATGAAAAACTGTTTTTT | CASRAGTGGANEKLFF
13 | - | TRBJ1-1 | TRBV11-2 | - | TGTGCCAGCAGCTTTCAGCGGGGCACTGAAGCTTTCTTT | CASSFQRGTEAFF
13 | TRBD2 | TRBJ2-1 | TRBV7-3 | few | TGTGCCAGCAGCTTTGGACTAGCGGGTGAGCAGTTCTTC | CASSFGLAGEQFF
12 | - | TRBJ2-5 | TRBV7-2 | - | TGTGCCAGCAGCTGGGCAAGGGAGACCCAGTACTTC | CASSWARETQYF
17 | - | TRBJ2-5 | TRBV5-5 | - | TGTGCCAGCAACCACAGGGGGTACCCTAGCGGGAAAGAGACCCAGTACTTC | CASNHRGYPSGKETQYF
17 | - | TRBJ1-2 | TRBV18 | - | TGTGCCAGCTCTCCTCGGAGAGGGGACTTGGTCGACTATGGCTACACCTTC | CASSPRRGDLVDYGYTF
14 | TRBD1 | TRBJ1-6 | TRBV19 | - | TGTGCCAGTAGTCCCCTAGGACAGGGCTCACCCCTCCACTTT | CASSPLGQGSPLHF
15 | TRBD1 | TRBJ1-4 | TRBV19 | - | TGTGCCAGTAGTTATCAGGGACAGTTGAATGAAAAACTGTTTTTT | CASSYQGQLNEKLFF
14 | TRBD1 | TRBJ1-5 | TRBV3-1/TRBV3-2 | - | TGTGCCAGCAGCCGGACAGGGGGTAATCAGCCCCAGCATTTT | CASSRTGGNQPQHF
12 | - | TRBJ2-4 | TRBV19 | - | TGTGCCAGTAGTATTCCAGGGGACATTCAGTACTTC | CASSIPGDIQYF
15 | - | TRBJ2-6 | TRBV7-2 | - | TGTGCCAGCAGCCCCGAGTACTCTGGGGCCAACGTCCTGACTTTC | CASSPEYSGANVLTF
15 | TRBD2 | TRBJ2-7 | TRBV6-1 | - | TGTGCCAGCAGTGAAGGACTAGCGAGAACCTACGAGCAGTACTTC | CASSEGLARTYEQYF
15 | TRBD1 | TRBJ1-1 | TRBV9 | - | TGTGCCAGCAGCGTAGGGACAGGGTCGAACACTGAAGCTTTCTTT | CASSVGTGSNTEAFF
13 | - | TRBJ2-1 | TRBV12-3/TRBV12-4 | once | TGTGCCAGCACCCAGGGAAAGTACAATGAGCAGTTCTTC | CASTQGKYNEQFF
14 | - | TRBJ1-5 | TRBV6-5 | - | TGTGCCAGCAGTAGGCAGGGAGGTAATCAGCCCCAGCATTTT | CASSRQGGNQPQHF
13 | - | TRBJ2-6 | TRBV6-5 | - | TGTGCCAGCAGGGCCTCTGGGGCCAACGTCCTGACTTTC | CASRASGANVLTF
14 | - | TRBJ1-2 | TRBV12-5 | - | TGTGCTAGTGGTTTGACCGGGTCTAACTATGGCTACACCTTC | CASGLTGSNYGYTF
16 | TRBD2 | TRBJ2-7 | TRBV18 | - | TGTGCCAGCTCACCACCCGGTAGCGGGAGGGTTTACGAGCAGTACTTC | CASSPPGSGRVYEQYF
17 | - | TRBJ1-1 | TRBV18 | - | TGTGCCAGCTCCTCCGGGGGACCCCCCCTGGTGGGGGCTGAAGCTTTCTTT | CASSSGGPPLVGAEAFF
15 | - | TRBJ1-2 | TRBV5-4 | - | TGTGCCAGCAGCTTAGTTGGCAGTTCTAACTATGGCTACACCTTC | CASSLVGSSNYGYTF
15 | - | TRBJ1-6 | TRBV30 | - | TGTGCCTGGAGTTGGTTGGGGCCCTATAATTCACCCCTCCACTTT | CAWSWLGPYNSPLHF
14 | - | TRBJ2-5 | TRBV27 | - | TGTGCCAGCAGCCCGACATTGTACCAAGAGACCCAGTACTTC | CASSPTLYQETQYF